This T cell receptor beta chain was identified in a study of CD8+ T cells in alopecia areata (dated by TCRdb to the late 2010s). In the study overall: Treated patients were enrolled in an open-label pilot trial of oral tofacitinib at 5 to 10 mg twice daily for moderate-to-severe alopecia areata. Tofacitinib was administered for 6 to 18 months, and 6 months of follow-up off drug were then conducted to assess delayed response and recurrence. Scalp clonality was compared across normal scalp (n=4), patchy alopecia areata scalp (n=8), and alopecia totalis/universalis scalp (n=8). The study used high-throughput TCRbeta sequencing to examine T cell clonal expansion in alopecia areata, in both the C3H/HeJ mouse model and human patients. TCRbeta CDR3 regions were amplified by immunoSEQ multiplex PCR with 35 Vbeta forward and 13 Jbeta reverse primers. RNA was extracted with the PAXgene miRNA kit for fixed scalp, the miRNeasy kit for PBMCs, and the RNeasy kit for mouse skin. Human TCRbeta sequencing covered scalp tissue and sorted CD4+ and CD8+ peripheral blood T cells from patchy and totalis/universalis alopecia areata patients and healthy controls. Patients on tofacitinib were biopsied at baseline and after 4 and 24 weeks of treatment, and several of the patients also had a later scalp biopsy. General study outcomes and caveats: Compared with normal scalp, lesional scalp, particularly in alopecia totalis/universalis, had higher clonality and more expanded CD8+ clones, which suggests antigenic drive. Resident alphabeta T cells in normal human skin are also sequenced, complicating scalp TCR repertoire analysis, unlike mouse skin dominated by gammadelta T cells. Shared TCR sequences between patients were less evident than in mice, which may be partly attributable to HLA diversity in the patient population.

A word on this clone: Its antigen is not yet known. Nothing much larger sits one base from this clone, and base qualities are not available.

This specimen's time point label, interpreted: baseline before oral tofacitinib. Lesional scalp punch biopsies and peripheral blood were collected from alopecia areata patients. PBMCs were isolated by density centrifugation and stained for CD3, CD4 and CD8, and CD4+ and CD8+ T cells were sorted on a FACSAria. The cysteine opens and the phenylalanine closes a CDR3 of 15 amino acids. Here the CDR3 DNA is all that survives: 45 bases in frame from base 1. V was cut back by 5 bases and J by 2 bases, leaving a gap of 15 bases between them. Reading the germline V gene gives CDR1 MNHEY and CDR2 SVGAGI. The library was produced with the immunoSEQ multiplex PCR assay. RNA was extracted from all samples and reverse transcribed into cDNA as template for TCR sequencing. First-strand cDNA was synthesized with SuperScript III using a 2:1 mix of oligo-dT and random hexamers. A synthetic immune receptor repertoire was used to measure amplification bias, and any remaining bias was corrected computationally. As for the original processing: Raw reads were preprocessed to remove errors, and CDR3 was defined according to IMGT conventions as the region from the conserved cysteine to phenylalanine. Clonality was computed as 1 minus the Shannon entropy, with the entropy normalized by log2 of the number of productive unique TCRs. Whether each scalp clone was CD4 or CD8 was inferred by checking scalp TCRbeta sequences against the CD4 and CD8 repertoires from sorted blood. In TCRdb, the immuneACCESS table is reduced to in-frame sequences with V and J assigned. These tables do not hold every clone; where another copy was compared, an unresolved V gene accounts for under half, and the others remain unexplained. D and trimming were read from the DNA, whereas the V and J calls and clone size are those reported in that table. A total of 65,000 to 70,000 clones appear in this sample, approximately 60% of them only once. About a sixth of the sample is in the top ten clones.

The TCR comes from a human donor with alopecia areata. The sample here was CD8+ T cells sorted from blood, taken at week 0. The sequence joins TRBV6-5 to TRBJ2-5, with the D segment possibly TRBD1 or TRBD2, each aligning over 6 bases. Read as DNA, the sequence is TGTGCCAGCAGTGGGCTAGGGGGGATACAAGAGACCCAGTACTTC. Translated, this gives CASSGLGGIQETQYF.